A single sample gave rise to the 24 T cell receptor beta chains below, sequenced in a study of cytomegalovirus exposure and HLA in healthy donors. In the PCR, 60 Vbeta and 13 Jbeta primers were used. Profiling relied on immunoSEQ multiplex PCR, and the TCRdb table lists in-frame clones only, not all of them. The table lists some 99,000 clones, around 74% of them singletons. Sequences were obtained from PBMCs. The receptors shown here come from a male donor in good health and CMV-seronegative.

V usage is TRBV9 and J usage is TRBJ1-1; D might be TRBD1 (5 bases). Trimming left V 1 base short and J 4 bases short, with 11 bases between. There are 14 residues in the CDR3. In germline, CDR1 is SGDLS, CDR2 YYNGEE. CDR3 protein: CASSVSSQGTEAFF. In DNA, the CDR3 is TGTGCCAGCAGCGTAAGTTCCCAGGGCACTGAAGCTTTCTTT.

V and J are TRBV30 and TRBJ2-7; D is undetermined. Trimming pared 0 bases from V and 11 bases from J, leaving 11 bases between. The CDR3 runs to 11 residues. Germline assignment: CDR1 GTSNPN and CDR2 SVGIG (reference sequence). CDR3 loop: CAWSVAGPEYF. The DNA for the CDR3 is TGTGCCTGGAGTGTAGCTGGGCCGGAGTACTTC.

V is TRBV4-1 and J is TRBJ2-7; D unclear. V gave up 0 bases and J gave up 0 bases, with 12 bases separating them. Germline CDR1 and CDR2: MGHRA and YSYEKL. This CDR3 is built from 16 residues. The DNA for the CDR3 is TGCGCCAGCAGCCAAGACGCGGCGCTCCGCTCCTACGAGCAGTACTTC. It specifies CASSQDAALRSYEQYF.

This sequence joins TRBV6-1 and TRBJ2-1, with 9 nucleotides matching TRBD2. The CDR3 is made up of 16 amino acids. Germline loops: CDR1 MNHNS, CDR2 SASEGT. V was pared by 3 bases and J by 5 bases, with 8 bases of the junction left unmatched. The CDR3 DNA is TGTGCCAGCAGTGAGACTAGCGGTACTGGTCACAATGAGCAGTTCTTC. This gives the protein CASSETSGTGHNEQFF.

The chain links TRBV27 to TRBJ1-4; 8 positions agree with TRBD1. The germline V gene has CDR1 MNHEY and CDR2 SMNVEV (reference sequence). The V and J ends lost 6 bases and 7 bases, in that order; junction bases with no gene match: 4. The CDR3 contains 13 residues. The chain's CDR3 is CASRQTGVEKLFF. CDR3 bases: TGTGCCAGCAGACAGACAGGGGTTGAAAAACTGTTTTTT.

The chain combines TRBV18 with TRBJ1-4; TRBD1 might be the D (6 bases). Germline CDR1 reads KGHSH; CDR2 reads LQKENI. This CDR3 contains 15 residues. V lost 4 bases, J lost 5 bases, and 14 bases lay in between. The CDR3 bases are TGTGCCAGCTCACTCGAGACGGGGGGCAATGAAAAACTGTTTTTT. Its translation is CASSLETGGNEKLFF.

The gene calls are TRBV6-5 and TRBJ1-3; tentative D call: TRBD1 (6 bases). The CDR3 totals 15 residues. The germline V and J ends were trimmed by 6 bases and 4 bases, with 16 bases remaining between them. Germline V lookup: CDR1 MNHEY, CDR2 SVGAGI. The CDR3 region is CASSPRTELGNTIYF. For the CDR3, the DNA is TGTGCCAGCAGCCCTCGGACAGAACTAGGAAACACCATATATTTT.

V and J are TRBV7-2 and TRBJ2-3; the D is unclear. The germline CDR1 and CDR2 sequences are SGHTA and FQGNSA. V was pared by 6 bases and J by 8 bases, with 12 bases between. The length of the CDR3 is 12 residues. The CDR3 sequence is CASRPLGRTQYF. Here the CDR3 DNA reads TGTGCCAGCAGGCCTCTAGGTCGTACGCAGTATTTT.

This clone was observed a few times. The genes are TRBV27 and TRBJ1-5, with 8 bases lining up with TRBD1. In germline, CDR1 is MNHEY, CDR2 SMNVEV (reference sequence). J was trimmed by 7 bases and V by 2 bases; bases with no gene match: 7. The CDR3 spans 15 residues. This chain's CDR3 is CASSLEAGGRQPQHF. The CDR3 DNA is TGTGCCAGCAGTTTAGAGGCAGGGGGCAGGCAGCCCCAGCATTTT.

This clone was observed once. The rearrangement joins TRBV2 to TRBJ1-1; 12 bases map to TRBD1. The CDR3 loop spans 15 amino acids. J gave up 7 bases and V 10 bases, and 13 bases lay outside the gene matches. The germline gives CDR1 SNHLY, CDR2 FYNNEI. The chain's CDR3 is CATKWGGTGGIEAFF. CDR3 nucleotides: TGTGCCACCAAGTGGGGGGGGACAGGGGGCATTGAAGCTTTCTTT. Full variable domain (rest looked up from reference TRBV2 and TRBJ1-1): EPEVTQTPSHQVTQMGQEVILRCVPISNHLYFYWYRQILGQKVEFLVSFYNNEISEKSEIFDDQFSVERPDGSNFTLKIRSTKLEDSAMYFCATKWGGTGGIEAFFGQGTRLTVV.

There are a few counts of this clone. CDR3 bases: TGCGCCAGCAGCTCGGGACAGGGTTTCAATCAGCCCCAGCATTTT. Its protein is CASSSGQGFNQPQHF. The chain is built from TRBV5-1 and TRBJ1-5; 9 positions agree with TRBD1. V dropped 3 bases and J dropped 3; count of bases not matched to a gene: 4. Germline V gene lookup returns CDR1 SGHRS and CDR2 YFSETQ. This CDR3 has 15 residues.

This rearrangement joins TRBV5-1 to TRBJ2-2, with 9 bases aligning to TRBD1. Germline V lookup: CDR1 SGHRS, CDR2 YFSETQ. The J segment lost 0 bases and the V segment lost 7 bases, leaving 7 bases of the junction unmatched. The CDR3 totals 16 residues. The CDR3 sequence is CASARTGGSNTGELFF. CDR3 nucleotides: TGCGCCAGCGCCCGAACAGGGGGCTCGAACACCGGGGAGCTGTTTTTT.

Of note for this clone: Sequence at one end of the junction differs from germline and may be a read error. J is TRBJ2-1 and V is TRBV4-2, with unresolved D. Germline values: CDR1 LGHNA, CDR2 YNFKEQ. CDR3 length: 14 amino acids. The CDR3 bases are TGTGCCAGCAACCAAATGGGTACAGACAATGAGCAGTTCTTC. This gives the protein CASNQMGTDNEQFF.

This chain uses TRBV2 with TRBJ2-2; 11 nucleotides agree with TRBD2. The V gene end was trimmed by 7 bases and the J gene end by 4 bases; junction bases not matched to a gene: 8. The V gene's germline CDR1 is SNHLY and CDR2 FYNNEI. CDR3 length: 16 amino acids. The CDR3 protein is CASTPLAGEITGELFF. CDR3 in DNA: TGTGCCAGCACTCCACTAGCGGGAGAGATCACCGGGGAGCTGTTTTTT.

The table lists this clone with a few counts. The rearrangement uses TRBV19 and TRBJ2-6, with a weak D call TRBD2 (5 bases). Germline loops: CDR1 LNHDA, CDR2 SQIVND (reference sequence). Trimming stripped 6 bases from V and 2 bases from J, with 11 bases between. The CDR3 runs 15 residues. The CDR3 nucleotides are TGTGCCAGTAGCCTTCTGGAGGCTGGGGCCAACGTCCTGACTTTC. This gives the protein CASSLLEAGANVLTF.

This chain links TRBV5-5 with TRBJ1-4, with TRBD1 matching over 8 bases. The CDR3 totals 16 residues. Looked up from germline, CDR1 is SGHKS and CDR2 is YYEKEE (reference sequence). V gave up 0 bases and J gave up 6 bases; unmatched junction bases: 7. The CDR3 loop reads CASSLGAGQGDEKLFF. CDR3 sequence (DNA): TGTGCCAGCAGCTTGGGGGCTGGACAGGGTGATGAAAAACTGTTTTTT.

The chain is built from TRBV29-1 and TRBJ2-7; tentative D call: TRBD1 (6 bases). Germline CDR1 and CDR2: SQVTM and ANQGSEA. The CDR3 is 14 residues long. Trimming removed 5 bases from V and 7 bases from J, with 21 bases in between. CDR3 in amino acids: CSVTETGHPIEQYF. The CDR3 DNA sequence: TGCAGCGTTACCGAGACAGGCCATCCTATTGAGCAGTACTTC.

This chain links TRBV28 with TRBJ1-2; D not certain. This CDR3 is 13 amino acids long. V lost 7 bases and J 0 bases, leaving 9 bases between the germline ends. Looked up from germline, CDR1 is MDHEN and CDR2 is SYDVKM. The CDR3 coding sequence is TGTGCCAGCACCGAATACTCTAACTATGGCTACACCTTC. This sequence encodes CASTEYSNYGYTF.

The chain combines TRBV5-6 with TRBJ1-1; no reliable D call. The CDR3 runs to 14 residues. V was pared by 1 base and J by 4 bases, with 11 bases between. Germline V gene lookup returns CDR1 SGHDT and CDR2 YYEEEE. The CDR3 is CASSLSRRGTEAFF. For the CDR3, the DNA is TGTGCCAGCAGCTTGAGCAGGCGGGGCACTGAAGCTTTCTTT.

The chain links TRBV9 to TRBJ1-2, with 10 bases matching TRBD1. Germline V gene lookup returns CDR1 SGDLS and CDR2 YYNGEE. The trim removed 4 bases at V and 2 bases at J, leaving 2 bases unmatched. The CDR3 length is 14 residues. CDR3 region: CASSRQGANYGYTF. The CDR3, as DNA: TGTGCCAGCAGCCGACAGGGGGCAAACTATGGCTACACCTTC.

The chain carries TRBV27 and TRBJ2-2; 12 nucleotides line up with TRBD1. Germline CDR1 and CDR2: MNHEY and SMNVEV (reference sequence). The CDR3 sequence is 17 residues long. V shed 6 bases, J shed 4 bases, and the junction held 9 bases outside the gene matches. CDR3 coding DNA: TGTGCCAGCAGCAGGGACAGGGGGCGCGGGTCCACCGGGGAGCTGTTTTTT. Its protein is CASSRDRGRGSTGELFF.

In this sample, this clone turned up a few times. The rearrangement joins TRBV4-3 to TRBJ2-7; D perhaps matches TRBD2 (5 bases). V was pared by 0 bases and J by 3 bases, with 6 bases between. Germline V gene lookup returns CDR1 LGHNA and CDR2 YSLEER. There are 13 residues in the CDR3. The CDR3 loop reads CASSQDRGYEQYF. The CDR3 DNA reads as TGCGCCAGCAGCCAAGATCGGGGCTACGAGCAGTACTTC.

J is TRBJ2-7 and V is TRBV6-1; 12 bases align to TRBD1. Per germline, CDR1 MNHNS and CDR2 SASEGT. The length of the CDR3 is 17 residues. With 2 bases clipped from V and 6 bases from J, the junction kept 11 bases outside the gene matches. CDR3 nucleotides: TGTGCCAGCAGTGAATTCGGGTCGGGGACAGGGGGCCGCGAGCAGTACTTC. Translation: CASSEFGSGTGGREQYF.

J is TRBJ2-5 and V is TRBV5-6; 9 bases agree with TRBD1. V gave up 5 bases and J gave up 3 bases; unmatched junction bases: 2. Germline CDR1 is SGHDT and CDR2 is YYEEEE. The CDR3 sequence is 13 residues long. In nucleotides, the CDR3 is TGTGCCAGCAGGGGGACAGGGAAAGAGACCCAGTACTTC. Amino acids: CASRGTGKETQYF. The full variable domain, rest sourced from reference TRBV5-6 and TRBJ2-5, is DAGVTQSPTHLIKTRGQQVTLRCSPKSGHDTVSWYQQALGQGPQFIFQYYEEEERQRGNFPDRFSGHQFPNYSSELNVNALLLGDSALYLCASRGTGKETQYFGPGTRLLVL.